A single sample gave rise to the 27 T cell receptor beta chains below, sequenced in a study of STAT5B mutations in CD4+ large granular lymphocyte leukemia. The assay was immunoSEQ multiplex PCR, and TCRdb's table has in-frame clones only and misses some. The profile shows 30,000 to 35,000 clones, roughly 79% of them singletons. The specimen sequenced was CD4+ T cells from blood buffy coats. These receptors were taken from a human donor in good health.

The chain links TRBV6-5 to TRBJ2-2; 9 nucleotides align to TRBD2. This CDR3 has 15 amino acids. CDR1 MNHEY and CDR2 SVGAGI come from the germline V gene. J was trimmed by 1 base and V by 6 bases; bases with no gene match: 3. CDR3 DNA: TGTGCCAGCAGAAATAGCGGGAGGAACACCGGGGAGCTGTTTTTT. Its translation: CASRNSGRNTGELFF.

This sequence joins TRBV7-2 and TRBJ1-5; D is unresolved. The germline V gene encodes CDR1 SGHTA and CDR2 FQGNSA. The ends were cut back, 3 bases at V and 4 bases at J, with 10 bases in the middle. The CDR3 spans 14 residues. The CDR3 sequence: CASSLVRINQPQHF. CDR3 DNA sequence: TGTGCCAGCAGCTTGGTCAGGATTAATCAGCCCCAGCATTTT.

The CDR3 DNA reads TGTGCCAGCCGCCGGGGGCCCTCCTACAATGAGCAGTTCTTC. Its translation: CASRRGPSYNEQFF. V is TRBV7-6 and J is TRBJ2-1; possibly TRBD1 or TRBD2 for D (6 bases each). This CDR3 is built from 14 residues. Germline V gene sequence: CDR1 SGHVS, CDR2 FNYEAQ. V lost 8 bases, J lost 0 bases, and 11 bases lay in between.

The rearrangement joins TRBV7-6 to TRBJ1-3; 8 bases are a match to TRBD1. The CDR3 length is 17 residues. From germline, CDR1 is SGHVS and CDR2 FNYEAQ. The J segment lost 2 bases and the V segment lost 1 base, leaving 7 bases of the junction unmatched. CDR3 region: CASSLGTGRLPGNTIYF. CDR3 DNA sequence: TGTGCCAGCAGCTTAGGGACAGGGAGGCTACCTGGAAACACCATATATTTT. The whole variable domain, filled in from reference TRBV7-6 and TRBJ1-3, reads GAGVSQSPRYKVTKRGQDVALRCDPISGHVSLYWYRQALGQGPEFLTYFNYEAQQDKSGLPNDRFSAERPEGSISTLTIQRTEQRDSAMYRCASSLGTGRLPGNTIYFGEGSWLTVV.

J is TRBJ1-2 and V is TRBV10-3, with D unresolved. The CDR3 runs to 15 residues. Trimming removed 3 bases from V and 6 bases from J, with 17 bases in between. CDR1 and CDR2 (germline): ENHRY, SYGVKD. For the CDR3, the DNA is TGTGCCATCAGTGACCCAACTTGGGTCGTAAATGGCTACACCTTC. It is translated as CAISDPTWVVNGYTF.

The V and J genes are TRBV13 and TRBJ2-7, with D possibly matching TRBD2 (5 bases). CDR1 PRHDT and CDR2 FYEKMQ come from the germline V gene (reference sequence). The V and J ends lost 5 bases and 4 bases respectively, with 12 bases between them. The CDR3 is made up of 13 amino acids. In DNA form, the CDR3 reads TGTGCCAGCAGCATCCGGGGAGAATACGAGCAGTACTTC. Translated, it gives CASSIRGEYEQYF.

Written as DNA, the CDR3 is TGCGCCAGCAGCTTGGGGAGCGGGGCCTACAATGAGCAGTTCTTC. Translated: CASSLGSGAYNEQFF. The chain employs TRBV5-1 and TRBJ2-1; the match to TRBD2 covers 7 bases. In germline, CDR1 is SGHRS, CDR2 YFSETQ. Trimming at V came to 0 bases and at J to 2 bases, leaving 2 bases not matched to a gene. The CDR3 totals 15 residues.

J is TRBJ2-4 and V is TRBV19, with D perhaps assigned TRBD1 or TRBD2 (5 bases each). Looked up from germline, CDR1 is LNHDA and CDR2 is SQIVND (reference sequence). The CDR3 loop spans 21 amino acids. Trimming left V 1 base short and J 2 bases short, with 27 bases between. CDR3 nucleotides: TGTGCCAGTAGTATAGGCCCCCTTAGGGGCCAGCGGCTTGGGTCCAAAAACATTCAGTACTTC. This gives the protein CASSIGPLRGQRLGSKNIQYF.

The CDR3 region is CASSLGTGSLGTEAFF. The CDR3 DNA sequence: TGTGCCAGCTCACTGGGGACAGGGTCCTTGGGCACTGAAGCTTTCTTT. J is TRBJ1-1 and V is TRBV18; TRBD1 matches 9 bases. V shed 4 bases, J shed 4 bases, and the junction held 10 bases outside the gene matches. The CDR3 sequence is 16 residues long. Germline CDR1 reads KGHSH; CDR2 reads LQKENI.

The rearrangement uses TRBV10-3 and TRBJ2-7; 7 bases match TRBD1. Germline values: CDR1 ENHRY, CDR2 SYGVKD. The J segment lost 3 bases and the V segment lost 3 bases, leaving 2 bases of the junction unmatched. The CDR3 runs to 13 residues. In DNA form, the CDR3 reads TGTGCCATCAGTGATAACAGGGGCTACGAGCAGTACTTC. Protein sequence: CAISDNRGYEQYF.

This clone was seen more than once but under ten times. At one boundary the junction diverges from the germline segment, which might be a read error. The rearrangement joins TRBV9 to TRBJ1-1; 7 positions agree with TRBD1. This CDR3 spans 13 amino acids. CDR1 SGDLS and CDR2 YYNGEE come from the germline V gene. CDR3 region: CASSPMVDRPPLF. For the CDR3, the DNA is TGTGCCAGCAGCCCAATGGTGGACAGGCCCCCTCTCTTT.

This rearrangement joins TRBV5-4 to TRBJ2-7; 9 bases fit TRBD1. The CDR3 contains 15 residues. CDR1 SGHNT and CDR2 YYREEE come from the germline V gene (reference sequence). The V and J ends lost 2 bases and 2 bases, in that order; junction bases with no gene match: 5. The CDR3 DNA follows: TGTGCCAGCAGCTTAGGGGGACAGGGTACCTACGAGCAGTACTTC. This translates into CASSLGGQGTYEQYF. Combining the CDR3 with reference TRBV5-4 and TRBJ2-7 gives the whole variable domain ETGVTQSPTHLIKTRGQQVTLRCSSQSGHNTVSWYQQALGQGPQFIFQYYREEENGRGNFPPRFSGLQFPNYSSELNVNALELDDSALYLCASSLGGQGTYEQYFGPGTRLTVT.

For this clone: Relative to the germline gene, one junction end is altered; a read error may explain this. The chain has TRBV7-9 and TRBJ1-2; D is unclear. CDR1 is SEHNR and CDR2 is FQNEAQ in the germline V gene (reference sequence). The CDR3 has 12 residues. The CDR3 DNA sequence: TGTGCCAGCAGTAGGGAGGAGCGTGGCTACGCCTTC. Amino acids: CASSREERGYAF.

V and J are TRBV28 and TRBJ2-1; TRBD2 matches 11 bases. V was clipped by 7 bases and J by 6 bases; unmatched bases: 5. The CDR3 runs 14 residues. CDR1 and CDR2 (germline): MDHEN, SYDVKM. Written as DNA, the CDR3 is TGTGCCAGCACAACTAGCGGGAGTCTCAATGAGCAGTTCTTC. This codes for CASTTSGSLNEQFF.

The genes are TRBV7-2 and TRBJ2-7; D unclear. The CDR3 is 14 amino acids. CDR1 and CDR2 (germline): SGHTA, FQGNSA. Trimming took off 5 bases at V and 0 bases at J, with 11 bases between the two ends. Here the CDR3 DNA reads TGTGCCAGCAGCCCAGTCTGGCCCTCCTACGAGCAGTACTTC. Translation gives CASSPVWPSYEQYF. The whole variable domain, filled in from reference TRBV7-2 and TRBJ2-7, reads GAGVSQSPSNKVTEKGKDVELRCDPISGHTALYWYRQSLGQGLEFLIYFQGNSAPDKSGLPSDRFSAERTGGSVSTLTIQRTQQEDSAVYLCASSPVWPSYEQYFGPGTRLTVT.

V and J are TRBV18 and TRBJ2-7; the D call may be TRBD1 or TRBD2 (5 bases each). Trimming removed 6 bases at V and 2 bases at J, with 14 bases between. This CDR3 has 14 amino acids. Germline V gene sequence: CDR1 KGHSH, CDR2 LQKENI. The CDR3: CASSVQGETYEQYF. The CDR3 region has the DNA TGTGCCAGCTCGGTACAAGGGGAGACCTACGAGCAGTACTTC.

In this sample, this clone turned up a few times. The chain joins TRBV5-1 to TRBJ1-1; the D is unclear. CDR3 length: 15 residues. In germline, CDR1 is SGHRS, CDR2 YFSETQ. V was pared by 4 bases and J by 0 bases, with 13 bases between. CDR3 nucleotides: TGCGCCAGCAGCCCCAGAGAGGGTCTGAACACTGAAGCTTTCTTT. As protein: CASSPREGLNTEAFF. The full variable domain, its missing parts supplied by reference TRBV5-1 and TRBJ1-1, is KAGVTQTPRYLIKTRGQQVTLSCSPISGHRSVSWYQQTPGQGLQFLFEYFSETQRNKGNFPGRFSGRQFSNSRSEMNVSTLELGDSALYLCASSPREGLNTEAFFGQGTRLTVV.

This clone was found a few times. V usage is TRBV11-2 and J usage is TRBJ1-2; the match to TRBD1 covers 9 bases. The germline V gene has CDR1 SGHAT and CDR2 FQNNGV. The CDR3 is 14 residues long. V dropped 4 bases and J dropped 5; count of bases not matched to a gene: 5. The CDR3: CASSSGQGLYGYTF. The CDR3 DNA reads as TGTGCCAGCAGCTCGGGACAGGGACTGTATGGCTACACCTTC.

This chain joins TRBV11-2 and TRBJ2-5, with D uncertain. Trimming took 1 base from V and 3 from J, leaving 6 bases between them. Germline V gene sequence: CDR1 SGHAT, CDR2 FQNNGV. The CDR3 runs to 13 residues. The CDR3 reads CASSLAFEETQYF. For the CDR3, the DNA is TGTGCCAGCAGCTTAGCCTTTGAAGAGACCCAGTACTTC.

The chain links TRBV28 to TRBJ1-1; 7 nucleotides match TRBD1. CDR1 is MDHEN, CDR2 SYDVKM, per germline. The CDR3 sequence is 16 residues long. V lost 5 bases, J lost 0 bases, and 9 bases stayed unmatched. The DNA of the CDR3 is TGTGCCAGCAGTCCGCCGGGACAGCATGTGAACACTGAAGCTTTCTTT. Translation: CASSPPGQHVNTEAFF.

This clone showed up just a few times. The chain couples TRBV20-1 to TRBJ2-7; D might be TRBD1 (6 bases). The CDR3 totals 11 residues. Germline CDR1 is DFQATT and CDR2 is SNEGSKA (reference sequence). V shed 6 bases and J shed 7 bases, with 13 bases lying between them. This CDR3 is CSATQGREQYF. The CDR3 DNA follows: TGCAGTGCGACACAGGGACGTGAGCAGTACTTC.

The rearrangement uses TRBV5-6 and TRBJ2-3; TRBD2 aligns across 9 bases. The junction had 9 bases not matched to a gene; V was cut back by 4 bases and J by 3 bases. There are 16 residues in the CDR3. Germline loops: CDR1 SGHDT, CDR2 YYEEEE. This CDR3 is CASSPTSGGGTDTQYF. Written as DNA, the CDR3 is TGTGCCAGCAGCCCGACTAGCGGTGGCGGGACAGATACGCAGTATTTT.

This clone was detected only a few times. The rearrangement joins TRBV7-9 to TRBJ1-5; possible D gene TRBD1, 5 bases. CDR1 is SEHNR and CDR2 is FQNEAQ in the germline V gene (reference sequence). The V and J ends lost 10 bases and 5 bases respectively, with 15 bases between them. The CDR3 loop spans 13 amino acids. The CDR3 reads CATDQGTDQPQHF. The CDR3 nucleotides are TGTGCCACCGACCAGGGCACGGATCAGCCCCAGCATTTT. The complete variable domain, with remaining parts taken from reference TRBV7-9 and TRBJ1-5, reads DTGVSQNPRHKITKRGQNVTFRCDPISEHNRLYWYRQTLGQGPEFLTYFQNEAQLEKSRLLSDRFSAERPKGSFSTLEIQRTEQGDSAMYLCATDQGTDQPQHFGDGTRLSIL.

The chain joins TRBV10-3 to TRBJ2-5, with a possible D match to TRBD1 (5 bases). The tail of the sequence fits TRBJ2-7 better, so the J call may be wrong. CDR1 and CDR2 (germline): ENHRY, SYGVKD. The CDR3 consists of 13 residues. The CDR3: CATGPGPTYEQYF. Here the CDR3 DNA reads TGTGCCACCGGGCCAGGGCCAACCTACGAGCAGTACTTC.

This clone was seen more than once but under ten times. The chain joins TRBV10-2 to TRBJ1-5; 7 nucleotides line up with TRBD1. Per germline, CDR1 WSHSY and CDR2 SAAADI. CDR3 length equals 15 residues. Unmatched junction bases numbered 6, after V lost 4 bases and J lost 3 bases. CDR3 residues: CASSGWDRFNQPQHF. CDR3 DNA: TGCGCCAGCAGTGGGTGGGACAGATTCAATCAGCCCCAGCATTTT.

The sample holds a few counts of this clone. The rearrangement links TRBV7-6 to TRBJ1-1; a weak D match, TRBD1 (6 bases). This CDR3 region has 15 residues. CDR1 and CDR2 (germline): SGHVS, FNYEAQ. Trimming left V 1 base short and J 0 bases short, with 9 bases between. The CDR3 DNA reads as TGTGCCAGCAGCTTAGTACAGGGTATGAACACTGAAGCTTTCTTT. Translation gives CASSLVQGMNTEAFF.

The CDR3 is CASSPPTQIEAFF. The CDR3 DNA is TGTGCCAGCTCACCACCGACCCAGATTGAAGCTTTCTTT. The chain couples TRBV18 to TRBJ1-1; D is ambiguous. The CDR3 consists of 13 residues. Trimming cost V 0 bases and J 7 bases, with 9 bases left between them. The germline CDR1 and CDR2 sequences are KGHSH and LQKENI.